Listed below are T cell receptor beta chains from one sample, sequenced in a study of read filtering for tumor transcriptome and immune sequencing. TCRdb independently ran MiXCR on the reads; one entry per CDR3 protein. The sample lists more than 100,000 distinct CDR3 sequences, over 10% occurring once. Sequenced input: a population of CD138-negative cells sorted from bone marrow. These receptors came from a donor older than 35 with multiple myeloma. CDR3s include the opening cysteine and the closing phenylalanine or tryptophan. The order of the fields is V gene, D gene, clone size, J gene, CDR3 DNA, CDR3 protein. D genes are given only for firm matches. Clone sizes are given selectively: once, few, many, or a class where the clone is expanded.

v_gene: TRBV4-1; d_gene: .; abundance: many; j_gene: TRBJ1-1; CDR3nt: TGCGCCAGCAGCCAAGATCCCGGACAGTTCATGAACACTGAAGCTTTCTTT; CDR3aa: CASSQDPGQFMNTEAFF
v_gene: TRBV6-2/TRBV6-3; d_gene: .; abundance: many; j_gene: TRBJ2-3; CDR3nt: TGTGCCAGCATTTCGACAGGGACGGAGGGAGATACGCAGTATTTT; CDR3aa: CASISTGTEGDTQYF
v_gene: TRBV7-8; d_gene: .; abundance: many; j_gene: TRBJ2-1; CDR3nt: TGTGCCAGCAGCTTAGCCTCCCCATCCTCCTACAATGAGCAGTTCTTC; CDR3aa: CASSLASPSSYNEQFF
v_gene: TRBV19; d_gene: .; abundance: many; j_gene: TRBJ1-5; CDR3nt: TGTGCCAGTCACTGGTTCTCTACGGGGCAGCCCCAGCATTTT; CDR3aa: CASHWFSTGQPQHF
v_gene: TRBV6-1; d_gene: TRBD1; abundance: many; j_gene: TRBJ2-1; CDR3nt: TGTGCCAGCAGATCCGGGACAGGTCCCTACAATGAGCAGTTCTTC; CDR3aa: CASRSGTGPYNEQFF
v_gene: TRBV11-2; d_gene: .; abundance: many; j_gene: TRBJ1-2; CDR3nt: TGTGCCAGCACCGTCGGCACAGGGCTTAGTAGCGATGGCTACACCTTC; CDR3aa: CASTVGTGLSSDGYTF
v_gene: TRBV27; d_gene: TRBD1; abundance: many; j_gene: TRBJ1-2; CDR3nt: TGTGCCAGCACCTTTGGAAGGGGGCTCAACTATGGCTACACCTTC; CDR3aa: CASTFGRGLNYGYTF
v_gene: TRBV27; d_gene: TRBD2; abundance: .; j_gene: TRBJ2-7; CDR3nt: TGTGCCGGCAGTAGGTCGGCTAGCGGCTACGGGCAGTACTTC; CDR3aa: CAGSRSASGYGQYF
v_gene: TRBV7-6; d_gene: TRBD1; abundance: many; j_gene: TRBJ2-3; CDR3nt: TGTGCCAGCAGCTTAGAATTGTCCGTCAGGGGGCAGATAGATACGCAGTATTTT; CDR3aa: CASSLELSVRGQIDTQYF
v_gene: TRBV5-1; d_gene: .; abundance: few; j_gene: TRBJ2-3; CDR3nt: TGCGCCAGCTTAGACCCGGGCGGCACAGATACGCAGTATTTT; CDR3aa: CASLDPGGTDTQYF
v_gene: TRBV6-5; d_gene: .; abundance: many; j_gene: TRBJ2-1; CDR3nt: TGTGCCAGCAGTTACTCTCCTAGCATTCTTGAGCAGTTCTTC; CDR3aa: CASSYSPSILEQFF
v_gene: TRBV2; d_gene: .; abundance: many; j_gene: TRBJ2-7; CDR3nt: TGTGCCAGTAGGGGGACCTACGAGCAGTACTTC; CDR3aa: CASRGTYEQYF
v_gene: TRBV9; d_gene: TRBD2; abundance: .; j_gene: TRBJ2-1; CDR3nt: TGTGCCAGCAGCGTATTGGGGGGGAATAATGAGCAGTTCTTC; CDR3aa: CASSVLGGNNEQFF
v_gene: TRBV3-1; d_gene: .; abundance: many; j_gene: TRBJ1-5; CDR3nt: TGTGCCAGCAGCCAAGCCTCGGGAAGCAATCAGCCCCAGCATTTT; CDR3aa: CASSQASGSNQPQHF